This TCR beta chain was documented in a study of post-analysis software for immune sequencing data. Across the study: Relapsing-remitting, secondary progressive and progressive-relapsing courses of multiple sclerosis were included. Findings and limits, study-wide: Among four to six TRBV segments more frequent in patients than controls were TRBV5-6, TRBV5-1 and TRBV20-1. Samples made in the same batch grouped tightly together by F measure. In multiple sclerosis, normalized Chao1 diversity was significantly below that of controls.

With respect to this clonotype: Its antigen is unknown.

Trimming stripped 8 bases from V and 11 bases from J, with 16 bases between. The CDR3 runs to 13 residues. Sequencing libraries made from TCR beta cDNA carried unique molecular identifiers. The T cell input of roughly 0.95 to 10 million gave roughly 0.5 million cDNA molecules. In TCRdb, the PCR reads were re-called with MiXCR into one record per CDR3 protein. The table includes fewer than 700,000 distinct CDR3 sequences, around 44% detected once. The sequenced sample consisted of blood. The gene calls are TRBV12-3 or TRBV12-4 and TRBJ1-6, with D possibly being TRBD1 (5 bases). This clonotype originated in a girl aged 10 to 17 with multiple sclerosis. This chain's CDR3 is CASAVWDGAPLHF. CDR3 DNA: TGTGCCAGCGCCGTCTGGGACGGAGCACCCCTCCACTTT.